This record concerns one TCR beta chain sequence. The data stem from a study of blood T cell repertoires in COVID-19. Study background: Donors in the United States, Italy and Spain gave samples during acute or convalescent COVID-19.

Germline V gene lookup returns CDR1 LGHNT and CDR2 FRNRAP. The CDR3 runs 16 residues. The V end was cut by 1 base, the J end by 4 bases, with 16 bases between. Produced via immunoSEQ multiplex PCR; TCRdb's table is partial and in-frame only. The top ten clones hold approximately 3.6% of a sample with a few hundred thousand clones, approximately 83% of them seen once. Across over 20 US areas, participants ranged in age from about 18 to 89 years. Cohorts were determined from participant-reported clinical history. J is TRBJ2-5 and V is TRBV12-5, with a weak D call TRBD2 (6 bases). The specimen sequenced was PBMCs or T cells enriched from blood (not recorded which). This sequence was found in a middle-aged man who had recovered from COVID-19. In DNA form, the CDR3 reads TGTGCTAGTGGTTTGGGGGGAAGTACGCGGGGAGAGACCCAGTACTTC. Its protein is CASGLGGSTRGETQYF. Together with reference TRBV12-5 and TRBJ2-5, the CDR3 gives the full variable domain: DARVTQTPRHKVTEMGQEVTMRCQPILGHNTVFWYRQTMMQGLELLAYFRNRAPLDDSGMPKDRFSAEMPDATLATLKIQPSEPRDSAVYFCASGLGGSTRGETQYFGPGTRLLVL.